These 14 T cell receptor beta chains share one sample of origin, sequenced in a study of shared clonotypes between healthy human individuals. Measured with immunoSEQ multiplex PCR; TCRdb has only the in-frame clones, and not every one. The sample contains 700,000 or so clones, 60% to 80% of which appear only once. Sequenced material: memory CD4+ T cells sorted from blood. Subset given: CD45RA-negative fraction. The source is a woman in her 30s in good health.

This clone was seen once. A read error may be the cause here, since a much bigger clone is one base away. The sample holds other DNA sequences that translate to the same CDR3. In DNA form, the CDR3 reads TGCAGTGTTGATCAGGGATCGGTCGAGCAGTACTTC. Translating gives CSVDQGSVEQYF. The rearrangement joins TRBV29-1 to TRBJ2-7; D might be TRBD1 (5 bases). CDR3 size: 12 residues. Germline values: CDR1 SQVTM, CDR2 ANQGSEA.

This clone showed up just a few times. This chain connects TRBV28 to TRBJ2-3; no definite D call. CDR1 is MDHEN, CDR2 SYDVKM, per germline. The V gene lost 2 bases and the J gene lost 1 base, with 10 bases spanning the gap. The CDR3 spans 15 residues. The CDR3, as DNA: TGTGCCAGCAGTTTAAGTCAGGCGCGCACAGATACGCAGTATTTT. Its translation is CASSLSQARTDTQYF.

This clone was seen ten or more times. This sequence joins TRBV6-1 and TRBJ2-5; tentative D call: TRBD2 (5 bases). V lost 10 bases to trimming and J lost 4 bases, with 16 bases between them. Germline V gene data show CDR1 as MNHNS and CDR2 as SASEGT. The CDR3 loop spans 13 amino acids. The CDR3 bases are TGTGCCACCGAGAAGACGGGGAGAGAGACCCAGTACTTC. It specifies CATEKTGRETQYF.

Only one count was recorded for this clone. The chain uses TRBV28 and TRBJ2-3; 7 bases align to TRBD2. The CDR3 is 17 amino acids. The germline CDR1 and CDR2 sequences are MDHEN and SYDVKM. With 2 bases clipped from V and 2 bases from J, the junction kept 10 bases outside the gene matches. CDR3 sequence reads: CASSLGRLAEYTDTQYF. DNA for the CDR3: TGTGCCAGCAGTTTAGGTCGTCTAGCGGAATACACAGATACGCAGTATTTT.

The V and J genes are TRBV7-3 and TRBJ2-7, with D uncertain. Germline lookup yields CDR1 SGHTA and CDR2 FQGTGA. The CDR3 is 11 residues long. V lost 4 bases and J 6 bases, leaving 7 bases between the germline ends. This CDR3 reads CASSSTPEQYF. CDR3 nucleotide sequence: TGTGCCAGCAGCTCAACCCCCGAGCAGTACTTC.

The chain combines TRBV5-1 with TRBJ2-5; either TRBD1 or TRBD2 may fit D (5 bases each). The CDR3 is 16 amino acids. Trimming removed 2 bases at V and 0 bases at J, with 14 bases between. CDR1 is SGHRS, CDR2 YFSETQ, per germline. The CDR3 protein is CASSLSGTVDQETQYF. DNA for the CDR3: TGCGCCAGCAGCTTATCCGGGACCGTCGACCAAGAGACCCAGTACTTC.

A few counts support this clone. The chain couples TRBV28 to TRBJ1-2, with D hard to call. The CDR3 covers 13 residues. The V gene's germline CDR1 is MDHEN and CDR2 SYDVKM. The ends were cut back, 5 bases at V and 6 bases at J, with 13 bases in the middle. The CDR3 sequence is CASSTGRPNGYTF. Here the CDR3 DNA reads TGTGCCAGCAGTACTGGACGGCCCAATGGCTACACCTTC.

The chain employs TRBV5-4 and TRBJ2-5, with D possibly being TRBD1 or TRBD2 (6 bases each). Germline-derived CDR1 and CDR2 are SGHNT and YYREEE (reference sequence). The CDR3 length is 15 residues. V lost 4 bases and J 4 bases, leaving 17 bases between the germline ends. The CDR3 is CASSRRTVGGETQYF. CDR3 nucleotides: TGTGCCAGCAGCCGACGGACAGTGGGGGGAGAGACCCAGTACTTC.

The genes are TRBV10-3 and TRBJ2-1, with TRBD2 matching 9 bases. V gave up 8 bases and J gave up 6 bases; unmatched junction bases: 5. Germline V CDR1 and CDR2: ENHRY, SYGVKD. The CDR3 has 13 amino acids. The CDR3 DNA is TGTGCCATCGGAGTAGCGGGGGCCAATGAGCAGTTCTTC. Its translation is CAIGVAGANEQFF.

This sequence joins TRBV7-6 and TRBJ2-2; 8 bases align to TRBD2. The CDR3 has 14 amino acids. Trimming cost V 6 bases and J 5 bases; bases outside gene matches: 5. Germline values: CDR1 SGHVS, CDR2 FNYEAQ. The CDR3 spells CASSGLAETGELFF. DNA of the CDR3: TGTGCCAGCAGTGGACTAGCCGAAACCGGGGAGCTGTTTTTT. Full variable domain (missing parts from reference TRBV7-6 and TRBJ2-2): GAGVSQSPRYKVTKRGQDVALRCDPISGHVSLYWYRQALGQGPEFLTYFNYEAQQDKSGLPNDRFSAERPEGSISTLTIQRTEQRDSAMYRCASSGLAETGELFFGEGSRLTVL.

This clone was counted many times. The chain employs TRBV12-2 and TRBJ1-2; the D call in the table, TRBD1, was not verified against the DNA. TRBV12-2 is a listed pseudogene. This CDR3 contains 15 residues. CDR3 region: CASRAWTGPIHGYTF. The DNA of the CDR3 is TGTGCAAGTCGAGCCTGGACAGGCCCCATACATGGCTACACCTTC.

The V call is TRBV4-1, the J call TRBJ1-3, with unresolved D. Trimming shortened V by 0 bases and J by 4 bases, and 13 bases separated the two germline ends. CDR3 length: 16 amino acids. Germline loops: CDR1 MGHRA, CDR2 YSYEKL. The CDR3 region has the DNA TGCGCCAGCAGCCAAGAAAAACCTTACACGGGAAACACCATATATTTT. Its protein product is CASSQEKPYTGNTIYF.

This chain joins TRBV7-7 and TRBJ2-3; 7 bases are a match to TRBD2. This CDR3 comprises 14 residues. Germline assignment: CDR1 SSHAT and CDR2 FNYEAQ (reference sequence). V was clipped by 5 bases and J by 3 bases; unmatched bases: 5. CDR3 region: CASSPGLETDTQYF. DNA of the CDR3: TGTGCCAGCAGCCCTGGACTAGAGACAGATACGCAGTATTTT.

The rearrangement joins TRBV28 to TRBJ2-5; 7 bases are a match to TRBD2. The CDR3 runs 14 residues. V was clipped by 4 bases and J by 4 bases; unmatched bases: 6. Germline-derived CDR1 and CDR2 are MDHEN and SYDVKM. This CDR3 reads CASSSGGVGETQYF. DNA of the CDR3: TGTGCCAGCAGTTCTGGGGGGGTGGGAGAGACCCAGTACTTC.